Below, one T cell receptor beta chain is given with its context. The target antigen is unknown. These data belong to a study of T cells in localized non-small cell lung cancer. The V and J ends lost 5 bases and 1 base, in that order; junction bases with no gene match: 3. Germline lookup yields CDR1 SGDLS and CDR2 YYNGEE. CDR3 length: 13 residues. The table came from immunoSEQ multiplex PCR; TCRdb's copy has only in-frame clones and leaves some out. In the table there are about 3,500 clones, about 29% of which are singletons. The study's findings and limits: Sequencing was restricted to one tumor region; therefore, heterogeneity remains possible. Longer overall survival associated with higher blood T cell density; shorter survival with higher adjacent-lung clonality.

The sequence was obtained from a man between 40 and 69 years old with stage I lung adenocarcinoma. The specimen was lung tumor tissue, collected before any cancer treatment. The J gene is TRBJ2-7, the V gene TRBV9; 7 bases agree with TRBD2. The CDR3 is CASRTSQSYEQYF. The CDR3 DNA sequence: TGTGCCAGCAGGACTAGCCAATCCTACGAGCAGTACTTC. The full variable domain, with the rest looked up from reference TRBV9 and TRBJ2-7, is DSGVTQTPKHLITATGQRVTLRCSPRSGDLSVYWYQQSLDQGLQFLIQYYNGEERAKGNILERFSAQQFPDLHSELNLSSLELGDSALYFCASRTSQSYEQYFGPGTRLTVT.